This TCR beta chain emerged from a study of STAT5B mutations in CD4+ large granular lymphocyte leukemia. Produced via immunoSEQ multiplex PCR; TCRdb's table is partial and in-frame only. The table shows 30,000 to 40,000 clones, with approximately 69% occurring only once. Study-level points and caveats: Patient CD4-sorted repertoires looked more clonal than healthy CD4+ repertoires, even without putative leukemic clones.

This clone has more than one count but fewer than ten. Antigen specificity is unknown. The sequenced sample was CD4+ T cells from blood buffy coats. This TCR derives from a human donor in good health.

CDR3 sequence: CASSQTLGGGAAQPQHF. DNA for the CDR3: TGTGCCAGCAGCCAGACCCTAGGGGGAGGGGCGGCGCAGCCCCAGCATTTT. The chain recombines TRBV4-2 with TRBJ1-5, with D maybe TRBD1 (6 bases). Germline V gives CDR1 LGHNA, CDR2 YNFKEQ. The CDR3 extends over 17 amino acids. Trimming took 3 bases from V and 7 from J, leaving 22 bases between them.